This T cell receptor (beta chain) was sequenced for a study of graft-versus-host responses after intestinal transplantation. Study-wide context: Each recipient received anti-thymocyte globulin induction, then tacrolimus and steroids for approximately 3 years.

There are 13 residues in the CDR3. Germline V gene data show CDR1 as SQVTM and CDR2 as ANQGSEA. The ends were cut back, 3 bases at V and 2 bases at J, with 10 bases in the middle. Broader study findings: Declining HvG levels early post-transplant were linked to peak circulating GvH clone levels. Detection of GvH clones occurred in recipient marrow, and some had their first appearance in ileum or blood.

The protocol was immunoSEQ multiplex PCR, while the TCRdb copy is restricted to in-frame clones and leaves out a portion. The sample lists roughly 110,000 clones; roughly 87% were seen once. Details on this clone: Its antigen remains unidentified.

This receptor was taken from a human donor who was the organ donor for an intestinal transplant. The rearrangement links TRBV29-1 to TRBJ1-1, with unresolved D. The specimen was unstimulated CD4+ T cells sorted from spleen or lymph node cells, collected before transplant. Written as DNA, the CDR3 is TGCAGCGTTGACGACGGCAGAAACACTGAAGCTTTCTTT. Its protein is CSVDDGRNTEAFF.